The clone carrying this T cell receptor beta chain was seen repeatedly, ten times or more. The record originates from a study of regulatory T cells in long-lasting Graves disease. Germline V gene data show CDR1 as SGHRS and CDR2 as YFSETQ. V shed 0 bases and J shed 4 bases, with 16 bases lying between them. CDR3 length equals 16 residues. Time point of the sample: newly diagnosed GD, antithyroid drugs for less than 3 months. The TCR library was made from RNA extracted from PBMCs. In building TCR beta libraries, iRepertoire HTBI primers were used together with Arm-PCR of CDR3 regions. In the study's own analysis: About 60 TRBV and roughly 13 TRBJ segments were identified across samples. MiXCR was run by TCRdb on the multiplex PCR reads, yielding one entry per CDR3 protein. The V and J calls and clone size are TCRdb's, not the authors'. Counted here are 300,000 to 400,000 distinct CDR3 sequences, 16% occurring once; the ten biggest clones make up 30%.

The sample was also reused in another study, on T cells in Graves' hyperthyroidism and ophthalmopathy. That study adds: In the first-round RT-PCR of the TCR CDR3, the HTBI primer set was used. Blood samples included most of the expanded thyroid clonotypes exceeding 0.001.

The V and J genes are TRBV5-1 and TRBJ1-1; D perhaps matches TRBD1 (6 bases). The clonotype originates from a man in his forties or fifties with Graves disease. Here the sequenced sample was peripheral blood mononuclear cells (PBMCs), taken at new diagnosis, from a patient treated with antithyroid drugs. The CDR3: CASSLVGTNRGTEAFF. As DNA, the CDR3 is TGCGCCAGCAGCTTGGTGGGGACAAATAGGGGCACTGAAGCTTTCTTT.